What follows describes a single T cell receptor beta chain. Sequencing used immunoSEQ multiplex PCR; TCRdb keeps in-frame clones, though not all of them. The profile shows about 75,000 clones, over 80% of them singletons. The record originates from a study of T cell changes during pregnancy in multiple sclerosis. The length of the CDR3 is 14 residues. Germline CDR1 and CDR2: SGDLS and YYNGEE. The V and J ends lost 0 bases and 2 bases respectively, with 5 bases between them. The sample consisted of CD4+ T cells from peripheral blood mononuclear cells, taken before pregnancy. V is TRBV9 and J is TRBJ1-4; D gene uncertain. This TCR was sampled from a female donor with multiple sclerosis, enrolled in a pregnancy study. CDR3 amino acids: CASSVGGTNEKLFF. Here the CDR3 DNA reads TGTGCCAGCAGCGTAGGAGGGACTAATGAAAAACTGTTTTTT.